Reported below is one T cell receptor beta chain. The antigen this receptor binds is unknown. Per-nucleotide qualities are absent, and no much larger clonotype sits a single base away. Measured from the cysteine to the phenylalanine, the CDR3 is 16 residues long. Only the CDR3 portion is preserved as DNA: 48 bases, with reading frame beginning at the first base. V was cut back by 4 bases and J by 0 bases, leaving a gap of 14 bases between them. From a lookup of the germline V gene (reference sequence), CDR1 and CDR2 are LNHDA and SQIVND. Rearranged TRB sequences spanning V, D and J segments were amplified by multiplex touch-down PCR using a mixed TRB-A/B primer pool. Illumina adapters and sample indices were attached to the amplicons through two consecutive PCR reactions run with Phusion HS II polymerase. The amplicons were purified from gel with the NucleoSpin Gel and PCR Clean-up kit and then assessed with Qubit and an Agilent 2100 Bioanalyzer. Sequencing of libraries was carried out on an Illumina MiSeq in 600-cycle, single-indexed, paired-end runs. In the authors' own workflow: Processing of the TRB sequences was carried out with MiXCR versions 2.12 and 3.0.5. Each unique CDR3 nucleotide sequence was counted as one clone, and only productive sequences with at least two reads were retained. The repertoire metrics were Shannon diversity, evenness, clonality (defined as one minus evenness), and alpha-parameterized diversity profiles covering alpha 0 to 5. The IGoR algorithm was used to calculate generation probabilities for clones in the paired samples taken before and after chemotherapy. TCRdb reanalyzed the raw reads on its own, using fastp at Q25 for trimming and MiXCR for clone calling, and kept in-frame beta chains. Each entry is one CDR3 protein sequence, shown with its most common DNA and genes. For this entry, the V and J calls and clone size follow TCRdb and not the study's own pipeline. This sample comprises more than 750 distinct CDR3 sequences, 72% of them detected only once. The ten biggest clones cover approximately 55% of the sample.

The data originate from a study of T cell repertoires in aging, cancer and after chemotherapy (dated by TCRdb to the late 2010s). For the study in its entirety: Donors were distributed across six age groups ranging from 30 or younger to 70 or older, with at least three individuals included per group. In the hematological group, the paired samples taken before and after chemotherapy came from chronic lymphocytic leukemia patients given fludarabine- or bendamustine-based regimens. The full dataset contained about 10 million TCR reads. Peripheral blood TCR beta repertoires from healthy donors and cancer patients were profiled to examine immunoaging and T cell reconstitution after chemotherapy. A cohort of about 220 cancer patients (roughly 90 with hematological and some 120 with solid cancers) was assembled, and about 100 healthy donors were included as a reference group. What the work shows at the level of the full study, not this receptor alone: In healthy donors, the decline in TCR diversity with age was mainly due to loss of richness, whereas in cancer patients loss of evenness also played a role. Compared with age-matched healthy donors, untreated patients with either hematological or solid cancers had significantly lower TCR diversity in the blood along with higher clonality. Hematological cancer patients had infiltration of lymphoid organs, and this infiltration may itself impair thymic emigration or peripheral T cell expansion. Median generation probability increased over the chemotherapy interval in both cancer cohorts, suggesting repertoire reconstitution through rebound thymic output. According to the authors, the repertoire data do not allow conclusions to be drawn about immunological memory after chemotherapy.

TCR beta rearrangements were amplified from genomic DNA extracted from peripheral blood rather than from sorted cells or RNA. Sequencing was performed on blood. The chain employs TRBV19 and TRBJ2-3, with no confident D gene call. The sequence was collected from a human donor with a blood cancer. The sequenced DNA is TGTGCCAGTAGTACGGTTAAGGGTTCTAGCACAGATACGCAGTATTTT. The translation is CASSTVKGSSTDTQYF.